The present TCR beta chain was sequenced within a study of a mutant IDH1 vaccine in newly diagnosed glioma. As to this clone: No antigen is known for it.

Overall study results and limits: Immune responses induced by the vaccine were seen in roughly 93% of patients, spanning multiple MHC alleles.

Time point here: baseline, week 1 (first vaccination visit). Documented treatment: pre-vaccination baseline after standard-of-care therapy. The method was immunoSEQ multiplex PCR; TCRdb's version includes in-frame clones alone and lacks a portion of them. The repertoire includes nearly 15,000 clones, around 87% of them detected once, and 7% to 10% sits in the top ten. V was clipped by 6 bases and J by 7 bases; unmatched bases: 13. Germline CDR1 reads SGHAT; CDR2 reads FQNNGV. CDR3 length: 15 amino acids. The sequence came from a woman aged 40 to 55 with glioma. Some clones in this sample may be carry-over from other donors' samples. Sequencing used PBMCs, obtained from a glioma patient treated with radiotherapy, temozolomide or both. The V and J genes are TRBV11-2 and TRBJ2-7, with 9 nucleotides matching TRBD1. The CDR3 region has the DNA TGTGCCAGCAGGAACCTCCGGGACAGGGTATCTGAGCAGTACTTC. Encoded protein: CASRNLRDRVSEQYF.